A selection of T cell receptor beta chains follows, all from one sample in a study of beta chain features in type 1 diabetes. The table came from immunoSEQ multiplex PCR; TCRdb's copy has only in-frame clones and leaves some out. Here the sample spans around 200,000 clones, about 13% being singletons. The sequencing sample was made of central memory CD4+ T cells from blood. These receptor sequences come from a young woman in good health. The CDR3 runs from the conserved cysteine through the conserved F or W. The D gene is left open where the match is weak. Expanded clones get a size class; other rows say once, few or many, or leave the size out.

j_gene | v_gene | d_gene | abundance | CDR3aa | CDR3nt
TRBJ2-3 | TRBV9 | NA | NA | CASSRDFIDTQYF | TGTGCCAGCAGCCGGGACTTCATAGATACGCAGTATTTT
TRBJ1-1 | TRBV10-2 | TRBD1 | few | CASTLTGGRSTEAFF | TGCGCCAGCACTCTGACAGGGGGCCGGAGCACTGAAGCTTTCTTT
TRBJ2-7 | TRBV11-2 | NA | NA | CASSPTRGYEQYF | TGTGCCAGCAGCCCGACACGTGGATACGAGCAGTACTTC
TRBJ2-5 | TRBV6-5 | NA | NA | CASSYQGGLLQETQYF | TGTGCCAGCAGTTACCAGGGGGGCCTTCTTCAAGAGACCCAGTACTTC
TRBJ2-1 | TRBV28 | TRBD2 | NA | CASSHTSGSSNEQFF | TGTGCCAGCAGTCATACTAGCGGGAGCTCGAATGAGCAGTTCTTC
TRBJ2-5 | TRBV6-1 | TRBD1 | NA | CASTLQGAIETQYF | TGTGCCAGCACTTTACAGGGGGCAATAGAGACCCAGTACTTC
TRBJ2-3 | TRBV6-1 | TRBD1 | NA | CASSTGGNTQYF | TGTGCCAGCAGTACAGGGGGAAATACGCAGTATTTT
TRBJ2-1 | TRBV7-7 | NA | few | CASSDRWTTSYNEQFF | TGTGCTAGCAGCGATAGGTGGACAACGTCCTACAATGAGCAGTTCTTC
TRBJ2-7 | TRBV28 | TRBD1 | NA | CASRPGQEYYEQYF | TGTGCCAGCAGACCGGGACAGGAGTACTACGAGCAGTACTTC
TRBJ1-2 | TRBV6-5 | NA | few | CASSPSRAPYGYTF | TGTGCCAGCAGCCCATCCAGGGCCCCCTATGGCTACACCTTC
TRBJ1-3 | TRBV9 | TRBD1 | few | CASSSSTGGQGNTIYF | TGTGCCAGCAGCTCTTCCACAGGGGGCCAAGGAAACACCATATATTTT
TRBJ2-1 | TRBV6-6 | TRBD1 | NA | CAEKDRGVYNEQFF | TGTGCCGAAAAAGACAGGGGGGTTTACAATGAGCAGTTCTTC
TRBJ1-2 | TRBV2 | NA | NA | CASSAQGKNYGYTF | TGTGCCAGCAGTGCGCAGGGGAAGAACTATGGCTACACCTTC
TRBJ1-1 | TRBV19 | NA | few | CASSTTAEAFF | TGTGCCAGTAGTACCACAGCTGAAGCTTTCTTT
TRBJ1-3 | TRBV4-3 | NA | few | CASSQDRWTNSGNTIYF | TGCGCCAGCAGCCAAGATCGGTGGACTAACTCTGGAAACACCATATATTTT
TRBJ2-1 | TRBV6-1 | TRBD2 | few | CASSGTSGRARISYNEQFF | TGTGCCAGCAGTGGGACTAGCGGGAGGGCTCGGATATCCTACAATGAGCAGTTCTTC
TRBJ1-4 | TRBV5-4 | NA | NA | CASSFGIAGTNEKLFF | TGTGCCAGCAGCTTCGGTATTGCAGGAACTAATGAAAAACTGTTTTTT
TRBJ2-7 | TRBV16 | TRBD2 | NA | CASSQLSGGEQYF | TGTGCCAGCAGCCAATTATCGGGAGGCGAGCAGTACTTC
TRBJ2-2 | TRBV18 | NA | NA | CASSPVSRNTGELFF | TGTGCCAGCTCACCAGTGTCGCGAAACACCGGGGAGCTGTTTTTT
TRBJ2-1 | TRBV4-1 | TRBD2 | few | CASSRNKGLAGRDEQFF | TGCGCCAGCAGCCGGAACAAAGGACTAGCGGGACGGGATGAGCAGTTCTTC
TRBJ2-5 | TRBV5-6 | NA | once | CASSPYQETQYF | TGTGCCAGCAGTCCGTACCAAGAGACCCAGTACTTC
TRBJ2-1 | TRBV4-2 | NA | few | CASSQVGRGRHNEQFF | TGTGCCAGCAGCCAAGTAGGCAGGGGAAGACACAATGAGCAGTTCTTC
TRBJ2-7 | TRBV7-2 | NA | NA | CASSLAPWRGAYEQYF | TGTGCCAGCAGCTTAGCGCCCTGGCGGGGAGCCTACGAGCAGTACTTC
TRBJ1-2 | TRBV28 | TRBD1 | NA | CASRLRGTAYGYTF | TGTGCCAGCAGGCTTCGGGGGACAGCCTATGGCTACACCTTC
TRBJ2-7 | TRBV6-5 | NA | NA | CASSYTPSRGYEQYF | TGTGCCAGCAGTTACACTCCATCCCGAGGCTACGAGCAGTACTTC
TRBJ2-1 | TRBV4-1 | NA | NA | CASSQESPNYNEQFF | TGCGCCAGCAGCCAAGAATCCCCTAATTACAATGAGCAGTTCTTC
TRBJ2-5 | TRBV27 | TRBD1 | few | CASTPGQGRQETQYF | TGTGCCAGCACCCCGGGACAGGGAAGGCAAGAGACCCAGTACTTC
TRBJ2-7 | TRBV4-3 | NA | few | CASSQEVGLYEQYF | TGCGCCAGCAGCCAAGAGGTCGGACTCTACGAGCAGTACTTC
TRBJ2-7 | TRBV28 | TRBD1 | few | CASSSSGQGNTYEQYF | TGTGCCAGCAGTTCGTCAGGACAGGGTAATACCTACGAGCAGTACTTC
TRBJ2-7 | TRBV18 | TRBD1 | few | CASSPGQGGAYEQYF | TGTGCCAGCTCACCGGGACAGGGGGGGGCCTACGAGCAGTACTTC